Below, 10 T cell receptor beta chains from the same sample are listed, as sequenced in a study of T cell changes during pregnancy in multiple sclerosis. Sequencing used immunoSEQ multiplex PCR; TCRdb keeps in-frame clones, though not all of them. The sample lists over 80,000 clones, 90% occurring once. The sequenced sample was peripheral blood, obtained in the second trimester of pregnancy. These receptors came from a female donor in good health, enrolled as a control in a pregnancy study.

The chain links TRBV10-2 to TRBJ2-1; 7 bases map to TRBD2. CDR3 length equals 14 residues. V lost 1 base, J lost 3 bases, and 0 bases stayed unmatched. Germline CDR1 and CDR2: WSHSY and SAAADI. The CDR3 spells CASSEWEGYNEQFF. CDR3 in DNA: TGCGCCAGCAGTGAGTGGGAGGGCTACAATGAGCAGTTCTTC.

The V and J genes are TRBV6-5 and TRBJ2-1; TRBD1 agrees at 8 bases. Germline V gene lookup returns CDR1 MNHEY and CDR2 SVGAGI. The trim removed 2 bases at V and 3 bases at J, leaving 3 bases unmatched. The length of the CDR3 is 15 residues. CDR3 coding DNA: TGTGCCAGCAGTTACGTGGGACAGGACTACAATGAGCAGTTCTTC. Translated: CASSYVGQDYNEQFF.

This clone appeared a single time. The DNA for the CDR3 is TGTGCCAGCAGTCGACTGGACACCTTGAACTATGGCTACACCTTC. This translates into CASSRLDTLNYGYTF. The chain combines TRBV6-5 with TRBJ1-2; a possible D gene is TRBD1 (5 bases). V shed 5 bases and J shed 2 bases, with 15 bases lying between them. The CDR3 runs to 15 residues. CDR1 and CDR2 (germline): MNHEY, SVGAGI.

The rearrangement links TRBV4-3 to TRBJ2-3, with 11 bases aligning to TRBD2. Germline values: CDR1 LGHNA, CDR2 YSLEER. Losses at the gene ends were 8 bases for V and 2 bases for J; bases not matched to a gene: 12. This CDR3 region has 17 residues. In DNA, the CDR3 is TGCGCCAGCTCAAAGGCTAGCGGGAGGCTACCCACAGATACGCAGTATTTT. Its protein product is CASSKASGRLPTDTQYF.

V gene TRBV6-5 combines with J gene TRBJ1-1; D possibly corresponds to TRBD1 (5 bases). The V end was cut by 6 bases, the J end by 1 base, with 9 bases between. Germline V gene sequence: CDR1 MNHEY, CDR2 SVGAGI. The CDR3 consists of 13 residues. The CDR3 region has the DNA TGTGCCAGCAGAACGACAGCGAACACTGAAGCTTTCTTT. This sequence encodes CASRTTANTEAFF.

The gene calls are TRBV27 and TRBJ1-5; D ambiguous. The CDR3 extends over 14 amino acids. Germline V gives CDR1 MNHEY, CDR2 SMNVEV (reference sequence). V was trimmed by 4 bases and J by 7 bases, leaving 14 bases between them. The CDR3 is CASSSGLAGQPQHF. CDR3 nucleotides: TGTGCCAGCAGTTCAGGCCTAGCCGGCCAGCCCCAGCATTTT.

The chain uses TRBV19 and TRBJ1-2; TRBD1 matches at 7 bases. Germline assignment: CDR1 LNHDA and CDR2 SQIVND (reference sequence). Trimming cost V 3 bases and J 2 bases; bases outside gene matches: 3. The CDR3 has 14 residues. Here the CDR3 DNA reads TGTGCCAGTAGTATGGGACAGATCAACTATGGCTACACCTTC. This encodes CASSMGQINYGYTF.

The chain carries TRBV19 and TRBJ2-7; the D gene is possibly TRBD1 (6 bases). Per germline, CDR1 LNHDA and CDR2 SQIVND (reference sequence). V lost 6 bases and J 0 bases, leaving 12 bases between the germline ends. The CDR3 is 14 amino acids. CDR3 bases: TGTGCCAGTAGGGACCGGGACACCTCCTACGAGCAGTACTTC. Amino acid sequence: CASRDRDTSYEQYF.

This chain connects TRBV9 to TRBJ1-6; 7 nucleotides line up with TRBD1. CDR1 is SGDLS, CDR2 YYNGEE, per germline. The CDR3 spans 16 residues. V was pared by 3 bases and J by 6 bases, with 9 bases of the junction left unmatched. CDR3 nucleotide sequence: TGTGCCAGCAGCGGAGGTAGGGGGCCCAGTAATTCACCCCTCCACTTT. It translates to CASSGGRGPSNSPLHF.

The chain has TRBV29-1 and TRBJ2-7; TRBD1 aligns across 9 bases. With V trimmed by 8 bases and J by 3 bases, 11 bases remained unmatched. The CDR3 consists of 14 residues. The germline V gene has CDR1 SQVTM and CDR2 ANQGSEA. CDR3 bases: TGCAGCCTGTTTAGGGACAGGGAGAGCTACGAGCAGTACTTC. Residues: CSLFRDRESYEQYF.